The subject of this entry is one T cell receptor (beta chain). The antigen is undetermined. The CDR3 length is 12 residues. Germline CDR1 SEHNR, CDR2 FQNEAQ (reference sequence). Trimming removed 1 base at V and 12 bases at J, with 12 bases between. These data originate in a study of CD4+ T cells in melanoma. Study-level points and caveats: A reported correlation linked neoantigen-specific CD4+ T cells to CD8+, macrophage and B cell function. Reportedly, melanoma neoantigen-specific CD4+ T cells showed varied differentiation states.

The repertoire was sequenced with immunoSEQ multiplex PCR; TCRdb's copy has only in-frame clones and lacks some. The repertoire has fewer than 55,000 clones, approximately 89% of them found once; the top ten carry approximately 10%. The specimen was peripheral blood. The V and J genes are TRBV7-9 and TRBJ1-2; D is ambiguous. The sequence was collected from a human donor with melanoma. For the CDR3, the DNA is TGTGCCAGCAGCTTAGAACCTTGGGTCAACACCTTC. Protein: CASSLEPWVNTF.